Here is one T cell receptor (beta chain) with its context. This sample is drawn from a study of control samples from healthy donors and cancer patients. Germline values: CDR1 GTSNPN, CDR2 SVGIG (reference sequence). The CDR3 length is 14 residues. Trimming stripped 0 bases from V and 1 base from J, with 9 bases between. Sequenced by immunoSEQ multiplex PCR; TCRdb stores in-frame clones only, minus some. The table has 130,000 to 150,000 clones, approximately 86% seen once. This receptor was obtained from a woman in her twenties or thirties in good health. The sample taken for sequencing was blood. The rearrangement joins TRBV30 to TRBJ1-1; D is ambiguous. The CDR3 nucleotides read TGTGCCTGGAGTGTGCAGTCAGCGAACACTGAAGCTTTCTTT. It translates to CAWSVQSANTEAFF. The whole variable domain, filled in from reference TRBV30 and TRBJ1-1, reads SQTIHQWPATLVQPVGSPLSLECTVEGTSNPNLYWYRQAAGRGLQLLFYSVGIGQISSEVPQNLSASRPQDRQFILSSKKLLLSDSGFYLCAWSVQSANTEAFFGQGTRLTVV.